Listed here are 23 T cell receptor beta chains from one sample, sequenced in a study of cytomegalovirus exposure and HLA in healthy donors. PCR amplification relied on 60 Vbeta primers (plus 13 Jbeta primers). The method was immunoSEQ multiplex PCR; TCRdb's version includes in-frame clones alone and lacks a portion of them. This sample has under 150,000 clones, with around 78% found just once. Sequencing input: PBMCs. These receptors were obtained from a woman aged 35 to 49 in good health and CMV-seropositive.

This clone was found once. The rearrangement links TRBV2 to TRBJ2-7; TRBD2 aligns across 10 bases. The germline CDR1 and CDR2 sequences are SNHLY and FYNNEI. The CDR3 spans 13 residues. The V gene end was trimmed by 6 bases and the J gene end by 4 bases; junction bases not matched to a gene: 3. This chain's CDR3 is CASSTSGMYEQYF. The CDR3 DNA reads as TGTGCCAGCAGCACTAGCGGGATGTACGAGCAGTACTTC. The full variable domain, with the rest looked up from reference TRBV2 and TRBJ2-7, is EPEVTQTPSHQVTQMGQEVILRCVPISNHLYFYWYRQILGQKVEFLVSFYNNEISEKSEIFDDQFSVERPDGSNFTLKIRSTKLEDSAMYFCASSTSGMYEQYFGPGTRLTVT.

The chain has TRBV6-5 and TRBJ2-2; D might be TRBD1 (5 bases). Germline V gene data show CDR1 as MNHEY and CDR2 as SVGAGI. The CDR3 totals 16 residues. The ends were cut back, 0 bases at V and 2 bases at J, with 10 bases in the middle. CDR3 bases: TGTGCCAGCAGTTACTCGACAGTGGGCAACACCGGGGAGCTGTTTTTT. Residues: CASSYSTVGNTGELFF.

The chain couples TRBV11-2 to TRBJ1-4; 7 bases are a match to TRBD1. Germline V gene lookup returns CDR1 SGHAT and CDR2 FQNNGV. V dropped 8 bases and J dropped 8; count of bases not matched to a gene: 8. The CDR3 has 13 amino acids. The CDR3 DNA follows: TGTGCCAGCGCGGGAGGGGGCGCAGAAAAACTGTTTTTT. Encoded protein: CASAGGGAEKLFF.

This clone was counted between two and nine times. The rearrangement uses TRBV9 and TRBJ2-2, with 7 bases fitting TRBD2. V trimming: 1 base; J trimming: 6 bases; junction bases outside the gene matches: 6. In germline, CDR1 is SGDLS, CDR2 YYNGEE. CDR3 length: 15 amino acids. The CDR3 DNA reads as TGTGCCAGCAGCGTAAGGCGGGAGCCAGCCGGGGAGCTGTTTTTT. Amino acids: CASSVRREPAGELFF.

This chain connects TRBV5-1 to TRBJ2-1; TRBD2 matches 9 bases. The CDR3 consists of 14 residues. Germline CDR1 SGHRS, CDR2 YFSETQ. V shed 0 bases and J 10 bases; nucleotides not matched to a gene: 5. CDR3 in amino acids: CASSLVAGGEEQFF. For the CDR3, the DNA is TGCGCCAGCAGCTTGGTGGCGGGAGGGGAGGAGCAGTTCTTC. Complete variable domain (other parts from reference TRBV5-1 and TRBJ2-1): KAGVTQTPRYLIKTRGQQVTLSCSPISGHRSVSWYQQTPGQGLQFLFEYFSETQRNKGNFPGRFSGRQFSNSRSEMNVSTLELGDSALYLCASSLVAGGEEQFFGPGTRLTVL.

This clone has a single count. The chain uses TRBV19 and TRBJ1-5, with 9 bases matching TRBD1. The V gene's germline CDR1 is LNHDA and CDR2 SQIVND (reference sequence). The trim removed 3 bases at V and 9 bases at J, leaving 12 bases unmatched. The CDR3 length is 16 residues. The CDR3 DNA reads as TGTGCCAGTAGTATCCGGGGGACAGGGAGTGTGCGGCCCCAGCATTTT. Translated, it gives CASSIRGTGSVRPQHF.

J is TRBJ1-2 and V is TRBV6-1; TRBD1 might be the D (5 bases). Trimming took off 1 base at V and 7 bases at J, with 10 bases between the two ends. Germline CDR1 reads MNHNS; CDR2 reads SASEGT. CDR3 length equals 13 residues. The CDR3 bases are TGTGCCAGCAGTGAAGGTTGGAGGGGTGGCTACACCTTC. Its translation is CASSEGWRGGYTF.

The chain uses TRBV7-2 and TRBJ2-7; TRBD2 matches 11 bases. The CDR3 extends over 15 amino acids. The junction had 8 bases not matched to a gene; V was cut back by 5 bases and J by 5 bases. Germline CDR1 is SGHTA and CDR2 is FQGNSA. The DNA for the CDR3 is TGTGCCAGCAGCCCCCAGACTAGCGGGAAGGACGAGCAGTACTTC. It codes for CASSPQTSGKDEQYF.

CDR3 sequence (DNA): TGTGCCAGCAGTTACTCGACAGCGACCTACGAGCAGTACTTC. Translating gives CASSYSTATYEQYF. The gene calls are TRBV6-5 and TRBJ2-7; possible D gene TRBD1, 5 bases. Germline assignment: CDR1 MNHEY and CDR2 SVGAGI. The V end was cut by 0 bases, the J end by 2 bases, with 8 bases between. This CDR3 spans 14 amino acids.

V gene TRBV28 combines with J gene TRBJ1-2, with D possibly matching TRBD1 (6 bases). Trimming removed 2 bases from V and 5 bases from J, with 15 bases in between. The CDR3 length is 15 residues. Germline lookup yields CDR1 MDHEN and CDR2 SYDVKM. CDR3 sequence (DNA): TGTGCCAGCAGTTTAGGGTACAGGGAAGGGTATGGCTACACCTTC. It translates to CASSLGYREGYGYTF.

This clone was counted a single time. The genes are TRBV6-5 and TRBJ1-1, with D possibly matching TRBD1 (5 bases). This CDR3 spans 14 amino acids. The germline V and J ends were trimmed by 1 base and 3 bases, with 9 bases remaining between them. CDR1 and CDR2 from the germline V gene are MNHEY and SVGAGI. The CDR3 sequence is CASSYYQGYTEAFF. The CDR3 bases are TGTGCCAGCAGTTACTACCAGGGATACACTGAAGCTTTCTTT.

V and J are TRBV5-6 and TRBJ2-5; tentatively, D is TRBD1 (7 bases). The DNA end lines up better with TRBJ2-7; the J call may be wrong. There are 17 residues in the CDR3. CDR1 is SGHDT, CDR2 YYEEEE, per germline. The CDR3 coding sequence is TGTGCCAGCAGTTTCACACTGGAGGCAGGGGGGTCCTACGAGCAGTACTTC. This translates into CASSFTLEAGGSYEQYF.

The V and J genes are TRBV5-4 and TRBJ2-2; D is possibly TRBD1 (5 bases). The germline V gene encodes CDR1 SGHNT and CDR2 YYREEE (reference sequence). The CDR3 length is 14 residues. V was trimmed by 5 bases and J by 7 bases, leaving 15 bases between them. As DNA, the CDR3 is TGTGCCAGCAGTTCCAAGGGGATGGACGGGGAGCTGTTTTTT. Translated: CASSSKGMDGELFF.

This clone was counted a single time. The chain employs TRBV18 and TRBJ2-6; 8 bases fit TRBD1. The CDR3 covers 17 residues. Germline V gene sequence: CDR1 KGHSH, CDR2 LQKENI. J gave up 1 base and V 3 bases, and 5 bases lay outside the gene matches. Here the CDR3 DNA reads TGTGCCAGCTCACCGACAGGGGTAGGGTCTGGGGCCAACGTCCTGACTTTC. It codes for CASSPTGVGSGANVLTF.

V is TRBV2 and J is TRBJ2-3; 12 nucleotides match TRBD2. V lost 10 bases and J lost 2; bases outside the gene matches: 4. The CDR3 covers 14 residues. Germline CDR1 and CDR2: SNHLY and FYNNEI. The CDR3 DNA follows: TGTGCCACCAGACTAGCGGGAGTCACAGATACGCAGTATTTT. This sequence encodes CATRLAGVTDTQYF.

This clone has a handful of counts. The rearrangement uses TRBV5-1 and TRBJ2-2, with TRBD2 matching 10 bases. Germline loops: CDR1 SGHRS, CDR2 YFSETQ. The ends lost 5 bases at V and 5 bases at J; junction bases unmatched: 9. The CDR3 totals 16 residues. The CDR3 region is CASRRLAGGVTGELFF. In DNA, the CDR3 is TGCGCCAGCAGGCGCTTAGCGGGAGGAGTAACCGGGGAGCTGTTTTTT.

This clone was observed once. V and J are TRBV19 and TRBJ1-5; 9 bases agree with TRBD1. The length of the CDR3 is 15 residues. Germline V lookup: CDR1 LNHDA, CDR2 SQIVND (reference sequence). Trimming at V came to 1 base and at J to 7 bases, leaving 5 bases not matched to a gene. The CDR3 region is CASSIVRDREQPQHF. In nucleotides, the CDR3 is TGTGCCAGTAGTATAGTCCGGGACAGGGAACAGCCCCAGCATTTT.

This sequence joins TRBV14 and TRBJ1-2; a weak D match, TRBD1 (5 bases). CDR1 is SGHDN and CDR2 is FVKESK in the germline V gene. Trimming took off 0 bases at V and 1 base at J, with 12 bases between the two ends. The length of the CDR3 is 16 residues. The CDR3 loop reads CASSQEGRGSNYGYTF. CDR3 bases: TGTGCCAGCAGCCAAGAGGGTCGGGGGAGTAACTATGGCTACACCTTC. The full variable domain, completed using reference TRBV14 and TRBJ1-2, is EAGVTQFPSHSVIEKGQTVTLRCDPISGHDNLYWYRRVMGKEIKFLLHFVKESKQDESGMPNNRFLAERTGGTYSTLKVQPAELEDSGVYFCASSQEGRGSNYGYTFGSGTRLTVV.

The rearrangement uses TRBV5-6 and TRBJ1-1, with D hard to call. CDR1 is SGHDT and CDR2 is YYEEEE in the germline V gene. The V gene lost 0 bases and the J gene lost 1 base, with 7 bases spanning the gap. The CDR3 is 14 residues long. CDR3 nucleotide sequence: TGTGCCAGCAGCTTGGTCCCGTCGAACACTGAAGCTTTCTTT. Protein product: CASSLVPSNTEAFF.

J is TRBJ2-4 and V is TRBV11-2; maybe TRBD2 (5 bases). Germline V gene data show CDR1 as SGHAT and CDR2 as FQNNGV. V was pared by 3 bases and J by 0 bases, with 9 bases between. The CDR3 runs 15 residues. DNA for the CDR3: TGTGCCAGCAGCTTGGAGGTTTCAGCCAAAAACATTCAGTACTTC. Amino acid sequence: CASSLEVSAKNIQYF.

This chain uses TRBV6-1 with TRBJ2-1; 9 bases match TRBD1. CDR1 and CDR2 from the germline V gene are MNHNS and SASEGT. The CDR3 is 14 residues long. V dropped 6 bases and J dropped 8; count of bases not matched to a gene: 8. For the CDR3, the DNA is TGTGCCAGCAGGCCGGGACAGGGTCCCTATGAGCAGTTCTTC. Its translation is CASRPGQGPYEQFF.

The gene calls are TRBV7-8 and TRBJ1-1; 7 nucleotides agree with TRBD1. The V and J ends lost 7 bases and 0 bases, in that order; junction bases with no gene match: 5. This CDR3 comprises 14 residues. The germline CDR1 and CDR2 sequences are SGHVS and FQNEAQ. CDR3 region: CASTLGTVNTEAFF. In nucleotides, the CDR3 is TGTGCCAGCACCTTGGGGACAGTGAACACTGAAGCTTTCTTT.

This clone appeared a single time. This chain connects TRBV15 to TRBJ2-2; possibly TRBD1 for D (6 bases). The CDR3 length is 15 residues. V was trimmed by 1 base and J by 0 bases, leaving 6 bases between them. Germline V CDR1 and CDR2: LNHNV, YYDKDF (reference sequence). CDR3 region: CATSRGTANTGELFF. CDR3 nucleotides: TGTGCCACCAGCAGAGGGACAGCGAACACCGGGGAGCTGTTTTTT.